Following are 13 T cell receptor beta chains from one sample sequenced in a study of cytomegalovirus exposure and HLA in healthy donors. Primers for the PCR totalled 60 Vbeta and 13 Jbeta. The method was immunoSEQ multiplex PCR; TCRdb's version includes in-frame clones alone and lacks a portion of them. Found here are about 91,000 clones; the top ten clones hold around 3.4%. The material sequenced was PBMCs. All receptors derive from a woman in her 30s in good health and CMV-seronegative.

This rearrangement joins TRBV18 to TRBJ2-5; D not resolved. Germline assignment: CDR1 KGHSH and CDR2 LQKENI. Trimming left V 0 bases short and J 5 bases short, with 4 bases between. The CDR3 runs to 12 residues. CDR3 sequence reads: CASSPPRETQYF. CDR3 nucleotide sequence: TGTGCCAGCTCACCACCGCGGGAGACCCAGTACTTC.

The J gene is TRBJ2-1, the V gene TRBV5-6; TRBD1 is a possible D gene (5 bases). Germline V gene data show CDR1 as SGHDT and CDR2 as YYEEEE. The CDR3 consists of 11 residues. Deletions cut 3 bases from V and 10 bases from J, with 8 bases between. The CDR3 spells CASSSGPEQFF. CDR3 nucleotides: TGTGCCAGCAGCTCAGGGCCCGAGCAGTTCTTC.

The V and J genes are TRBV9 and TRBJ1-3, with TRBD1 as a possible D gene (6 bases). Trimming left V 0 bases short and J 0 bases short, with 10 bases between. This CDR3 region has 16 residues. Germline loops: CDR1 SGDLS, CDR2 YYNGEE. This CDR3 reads CASSVAGGASGNTIYF. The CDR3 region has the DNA TGTGCCAGCAGCGTAGCCGGGGGGGCCTCTGGAAACACCATATATTTT. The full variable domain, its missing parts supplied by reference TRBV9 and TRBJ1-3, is DSGVTQTPKHLITATGQRVTLRCSPRSGDLSVYWYQQSLDQGLQFLIQYYNGEERAKGNILERFSAQQFPDLHSELNLSSLELGDSALYFCASSVAGGASGNTIYFGEGSWLTVV.

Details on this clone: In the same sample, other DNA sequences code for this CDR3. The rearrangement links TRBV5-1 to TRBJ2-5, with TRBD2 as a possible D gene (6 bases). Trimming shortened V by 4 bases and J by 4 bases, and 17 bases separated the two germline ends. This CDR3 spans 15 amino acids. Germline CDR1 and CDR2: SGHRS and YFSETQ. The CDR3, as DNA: TGCGCCAGCAGCCCCCCTGGGGGGTTGGGAGAGACCCAGTACTTC. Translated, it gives CASSPPGGLGETQYF.

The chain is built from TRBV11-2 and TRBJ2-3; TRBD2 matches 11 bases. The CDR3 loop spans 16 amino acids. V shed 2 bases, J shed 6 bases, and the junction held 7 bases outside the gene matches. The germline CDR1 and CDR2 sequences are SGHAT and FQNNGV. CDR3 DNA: TGTGCCAGCAGCTTAAGGGCTAGCGGGAGGTGGGATACGCAGTATTTT. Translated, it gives CASSLRASGRWDTQYF. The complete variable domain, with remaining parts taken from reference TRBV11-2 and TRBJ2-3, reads EAGVAQSPRYKIIEKRQSVAFWCNPISGHATLYWYQQILGQGPKLLIQFQNNGVVDDSQLPKDRFSAERLKGVDSTLKIQPAKLEDSAVYLCASSLRASGRWDTQYFGPGTRLTVL.

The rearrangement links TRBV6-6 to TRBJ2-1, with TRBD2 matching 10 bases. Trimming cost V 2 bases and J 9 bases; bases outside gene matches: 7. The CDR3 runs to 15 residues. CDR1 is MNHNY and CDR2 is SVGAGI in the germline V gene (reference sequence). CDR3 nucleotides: TGTGCCAGCAGTTACGGGCCTAGCGGGAGCGGTGAGCAGTTCTTC. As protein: CASSYGPSGSGEQFF.

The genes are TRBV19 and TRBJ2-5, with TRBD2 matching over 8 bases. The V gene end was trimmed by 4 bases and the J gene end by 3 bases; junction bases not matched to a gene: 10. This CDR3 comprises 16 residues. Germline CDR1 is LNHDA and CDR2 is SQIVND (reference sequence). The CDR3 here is CASSTPGGGAEETQYF. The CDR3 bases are TGTGCCAGTAGTACCCCGGGGGGGGGAGCCGAAGAGACCCAGTACTTC.

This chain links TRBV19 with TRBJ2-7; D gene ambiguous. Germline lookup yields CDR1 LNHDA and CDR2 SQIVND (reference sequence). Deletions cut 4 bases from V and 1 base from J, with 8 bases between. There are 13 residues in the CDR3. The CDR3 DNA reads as TGTGCCAGTAGTACAGACCAGTCCTACGAGCAGTACTTC. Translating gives CASSTDQSYEQYF.

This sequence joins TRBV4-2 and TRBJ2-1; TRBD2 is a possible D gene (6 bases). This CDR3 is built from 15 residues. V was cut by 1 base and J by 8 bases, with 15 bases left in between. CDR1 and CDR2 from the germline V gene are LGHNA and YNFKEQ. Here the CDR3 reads CASSQVSSSADEQFF. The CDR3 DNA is TGTGCCAGCAGCCAAGTCTCGTCTAGCGCCGATGAGCAGTTCTTC.

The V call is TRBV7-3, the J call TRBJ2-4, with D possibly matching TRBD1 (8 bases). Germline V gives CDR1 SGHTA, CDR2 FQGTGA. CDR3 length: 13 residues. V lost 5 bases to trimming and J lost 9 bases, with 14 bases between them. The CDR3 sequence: CASSETGGGIQYF. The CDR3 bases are TGTGCCAGCAGCGAAACAGGGGGGGGCATTCAGTACTTC.

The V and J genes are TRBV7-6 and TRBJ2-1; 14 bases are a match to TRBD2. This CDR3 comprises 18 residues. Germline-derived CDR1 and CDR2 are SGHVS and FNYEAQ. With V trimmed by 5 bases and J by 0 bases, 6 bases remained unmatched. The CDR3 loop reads CASSPRTSGGLSYNEQFF. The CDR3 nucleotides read TGTGCCAGCAGCCCTCGGACTAGCGGGGGGCTCTCCTACAATGAGCAGTTCTTC.

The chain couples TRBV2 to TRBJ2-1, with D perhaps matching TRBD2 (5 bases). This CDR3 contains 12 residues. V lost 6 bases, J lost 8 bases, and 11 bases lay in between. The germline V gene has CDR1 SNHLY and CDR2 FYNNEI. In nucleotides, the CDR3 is TGTGCCAGCAGGGACTCCTGGCATGAGCAGTTCTTC. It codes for CASRDSWHEQFF.

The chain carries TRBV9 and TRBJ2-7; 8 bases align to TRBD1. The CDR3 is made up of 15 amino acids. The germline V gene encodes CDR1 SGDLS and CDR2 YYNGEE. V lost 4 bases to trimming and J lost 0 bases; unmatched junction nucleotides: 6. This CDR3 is CASSKGQGSSYEQYF. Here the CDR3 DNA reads TGTGCCAGCAGCAAAGGACAGGGCTCCTCCTACGAGCAGTACTTC.